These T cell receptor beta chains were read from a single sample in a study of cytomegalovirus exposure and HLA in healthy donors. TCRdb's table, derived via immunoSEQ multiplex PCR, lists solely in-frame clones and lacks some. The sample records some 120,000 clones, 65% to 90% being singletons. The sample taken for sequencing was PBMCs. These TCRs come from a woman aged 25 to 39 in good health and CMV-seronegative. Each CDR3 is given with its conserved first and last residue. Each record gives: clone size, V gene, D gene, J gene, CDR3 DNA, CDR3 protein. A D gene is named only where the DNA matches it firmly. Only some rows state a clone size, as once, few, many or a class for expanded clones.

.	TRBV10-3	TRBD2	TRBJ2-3	TGTGCCACCGCGGGAGTTGCAGATACGCAGTATTTT	CATAGVADTQYF
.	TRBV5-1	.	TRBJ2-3	TGCGCCAGCAGCTTGGTACGACTCAACACAGATACGCAGTATTTT	CASSLVRLNTDTQYF
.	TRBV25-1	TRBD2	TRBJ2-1	TGTGCCAGCAGTAGTAGCGGGAGCAATGAGCAGTTCTTC	CASSSSGSNEQFF
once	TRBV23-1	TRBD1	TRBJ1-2	TGCGCCAGCAGTCAATCCCTCGGACAGGGGGCAACGGATGGCTACACCTTC	CASSQSLGQGATDGYTF
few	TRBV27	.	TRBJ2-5	TGTGCCAGCAGTTTATCGATTGCAGGGCGGGAGACCCAGTACTTC	CASSLSIAGRETQYF
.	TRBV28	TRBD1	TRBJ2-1	TGTGCCAGCACCCCTCAGGGGACAGGGAGGAATGAGCAGTTCTTC	CASTPQGTGRNEQFF
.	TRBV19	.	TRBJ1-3	TGTGCCAGCCTCCTGGACAGCCTCAGATCTGGAAACACCATATATTTT	CASLLDSLRSGNTIYF
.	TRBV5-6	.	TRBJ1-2	TGTGCCAGCAGCACGGACAGCTATGGCTACACCTTC	CASSTDSYGYTF
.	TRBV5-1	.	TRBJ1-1	TGCGCCAGCAGCTTAGACAGGAGGAACACTGAAGCTTTCTTT	CASSLDRRNTEAFF
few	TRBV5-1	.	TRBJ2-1	TGCGCCAGCAGCTTTCGGGGTGAGCAGTTCTTC	CASSFRGEQFF
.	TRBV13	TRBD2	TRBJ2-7	TGTGCCAGCAGCTTAGGGGATAGCGGGGCCTACGAGCAGTACTTC	CASSLGDSGAYEQYF
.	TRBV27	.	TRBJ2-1	TGTGCCAGCAGTTTAGGAGGGTCTGGGCGCAATGAGCAGTTCTTC	CASSLGGSGRNEQFF
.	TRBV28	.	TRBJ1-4	TGTGCCAGCAGTTTATGGGATTGGGGGCTGGGGGATGAAAAACTGTTTTTT	CASSLWDWGLGDEKLFF
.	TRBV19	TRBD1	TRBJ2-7	TGTGCCAGCTCGGGGACAGGGGGATACGAGCAGTACTTC	CASSGTGGYEQYF
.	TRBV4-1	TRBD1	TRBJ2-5	TGCGCCAGCAGCCAATATCCCACAGGGGAAGAGACCCAGTACTTC	CASSQYPTGEETQYF
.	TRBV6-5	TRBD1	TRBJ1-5	TGTGCCAGCAGTTCGCGACAGGGGATGGGCAATCAGCCCCAGCATTTT	CASSSRQGMGNQPQHF
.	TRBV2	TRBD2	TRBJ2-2	TGTGCCAGCATAAGGTGGGCTAGCGGGAGGAAGAACACCGGGGAGCTGTTTTTT	CASIRWASGRKNTGELFF
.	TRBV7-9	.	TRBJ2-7	TGTTCCAGCAGCTTAGTAGTCGAGCAGTACTTC	CSSSLVVEQYF
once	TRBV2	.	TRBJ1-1	TGTGCCAGCAGTGAAAAGGTCGGGACTGAAGCTTTCTTT	CASSEKVGTEAFF
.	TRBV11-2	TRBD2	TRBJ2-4	TGTGCCAGCAGTGAACCGGGACTAGCGGTTCTAGCCAAAAACATTCAGTACTTC	CASSEPGLAVLAKNIQYF
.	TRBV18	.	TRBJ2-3	TGTGCCAGCTCACCACCGGCAGGGGCGGACACAGATACGCAGTATTTT	CASSPPAGADTDTQYF
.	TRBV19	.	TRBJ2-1	TGTGCCAGTAGTCCCCGGGTGAGAAGCTCCTACAATGAGCAGTTCTTC	CASSPRVRSSYNEQFF
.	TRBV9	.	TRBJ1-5	TGTGCCAGCAGCGTAGGGGGTGGACGGGGAGATCAGCCCCAGCATTTT	CASSVGGGRGDQPQHF
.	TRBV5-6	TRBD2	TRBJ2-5	TGTGCCAGCAGTCCCGGACTAGCGGAGACCCAGTACTTC	CASSPGLAETQYF
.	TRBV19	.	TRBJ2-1	TGTGCCAGTAGTACCGACTTCTTTAGCTCCTACAATGAGCAGTTCTTC	CASSTDFFSSYNEQFF
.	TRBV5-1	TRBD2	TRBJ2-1	TGCGCCAGCAGCTTATCTAGCGGGAGCGGGAACAATGAGCAGTTCTTC	CASSLSSGSGNNEQFF
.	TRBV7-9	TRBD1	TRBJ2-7	TGTGCCAGCAGCCCGGACAGGACTGCCGTCTACGAGCAGTACTTC	CASSPDRTAVYEQYF
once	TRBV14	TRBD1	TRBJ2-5	TGTGCCAGCAGCCAAGTAGGACAGGGGGTGAGAGAGACCCAGTACTTC	CASSQVGQGVRETQYF
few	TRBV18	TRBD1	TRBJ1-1	TGTGCCAGCTCACCACGCCTACAGGGGCGGGACACTGAAGCTTTCTTT	CASSPRLQGRDTEAFF